The clone carrying this TCR beta chain was recorded a few times. These data come from a study of response to subunit inactivated influenza vaccine. The CDR3 covers 15 residues. V dropped 3 bases and J dropped 4 bases, with 13 bases sitting between them. Germline V lookup: CDR1 SEHNR, CDR2 FQNEAQ (reference sequence). TCRdb called the RT-PCR reads again in MiXCR, with one record for every CDR3 protein. The sample includes roughly 540,000 distinct CDR3 sequences, around a quarter of them seen just once. These sequences were also reported in another study, on T cells expressing NK-cell markers. That paper states: 5'RACE template switching with UMIs generated TCR beta cDNA. Just one sequenced donor of eight was HCMV-seronegative, while seven were seropositive. Alpha-beta TCR T cells were the sole sorting target in several experiments, owing to an anti-gamma-delta TCR antibody. The share of CD8+ T cells held by dominant NKG2C+ clonotypes was roughly 1.0-8% in roughly 6 donors. A few donors showed these clonotypes also leading the CD3+CD56-NKG2C+ fraction.

Sequences were derived from CD4+ T cells sorted from PBMCs, sampled 11 to 12 days after vaccination. This sequence was found in a man aged 45-65 years who received an inactivated influenza vaccine. This chain links TRBV7-9 with TRBJ1-5; maybe TRBD1 (6 bases). For the CDR3, the DNA is TGTGCCAGCAGCTTGGGGGGGACACCTAATCAGCCCCAGCATTTT. Translating gives CASSLGGTPNQPQHF.